These T cell receptor beta chains were read from a single sample in a study of OX40 agonist ivuxolimab in advanced cancers. Assay used: immunoSEQ multiplex PCR; TCRdb lists only in-frame clones, some missing. Seen here are tens of thousands of clones, approximately 87% observed once, and the top ten hold about 1.6%. The material sequenced was CD4+ or CD8+ T cells sorted from blood, taken in a trial of the OX40 agonist ivuxolimab. The source is an adult with an advanced solid tumor such as melanoma, head and neck, liver or kidney cancer. CDR3s include the opening cysteine and the closing phenylalanine or tryptophan. A D gene is named only where the DNA matches it firmly. Where a row states a size, it is once, few, many or the class of an expanded clone; other rows omit it.

D gene: NA
V gene: TRBV15
clone size: NA
J gene: TRBJ2-5
CDR3 DNA: TGTGCCACCAGCAGAGATCCCGGCGAGACCCAGTACTTC
CDR3 protein: CATSRDPGETQYF

D gene: NA
V gene: TRBV9
clone size: NA
J gene: TRBJ2-7
CDR3 DNA: TGTGCCAGCACTCTCACAAGCTACTCCTACGAGCAGTACTTC
CDR3 protein: CASTLTSYSYEQYF

D gene: NA
V gene: TRBV2
clone size: NA
J gene: TRBJ2-7
CDR3 DNA: TGTGCCAGCAGTAGTTATGGGCAGGACTACGAGCAGTACTTC
CDR3 protein: CASSSYGQDYEQYF

D gene: NA
V gene: TRBV11-2
clone size: NA
J gene: TRBJ1-4
CDR3 DNA: TGTGCCAGCAGCTCCCTGCATGGGGGGGAGTTTTTT
CDR3 protein: CASSSLHGGEFF

D gene: TRBD1
V gene: TRBV18
clone size: NA
J gene: TRBJ1-2
CDR3 DNA: TGTGCCAGCTCACTGTTGGACAGGGGGCTGTGGGGCTACACCTTC
CDR3 protein: CASSLLDRGLWGYTF

D gene: NA
V gene: TRBV6-1
clone size: few
J gene: TRBJ1-5
CDR3 DNA: TGTGCCAGCAGTTCTTCCCAACGTCAGCCCCAGCATTTT
CDR3 protein: CASSSSQRQPQHF

D gene: NA
V gene: TRBV5-4
clone size: NA
J gene: TRBJ1-4
CDR3 DNA: TGTGCCAGCAGCCCCGGGGGCCTCGGGAATATTAATGAAAAACTGTTTTTT
CDR3 protein: CASSPGGLGNINEKLFF

D gene: TRBD1
V gene: TRBV5-4
clone size: NA
J gene: TRBJ2-3
CDR3 DNA: TGTGCCAGCAGGGTGGACAGGATCACAGATACGCAGTATTTT
CDR3 protein: CASRVDRITDTQYF

D gene: NA
V gene: TRBV18
clone size: NA
J gene: TRBJ1-3
CDR3 DNA: TGTGCCAGCTCACTCTCCGACGGAGACTCTGGAAACACCATATATTTT
CDR3 protein: CASSLSDGDSGNTIYF

D gene: NA
V gene: TRBV2
clone size: NA
J gene: TRBJ1-5
CDR3 DNA: TGTGCCAGCAGCGGAAGGGCGGGCAATCAGCCCCAGCATTTT
CDR3 protein: CASSGRAGNQPQHF

D gene: NA
V gene: TRBV21-1
clone size: NA
J gene: TRBJ1-1
CDR3 DNA: TGTGCCAGCAGCAGGATAACAGGGGTCAACACTGAAGCTTTCTTT
CDR3 protein: CASSRITGVNTEAFF

D gene: NA
V gene: TRBV7-3
clone size: NA
J gene: TRBJ1-1
CDR3 DNA: TGTGCCAGCAGCGCGGGCGCCGGCACTGAAGCTTTCTTT
CDR3 protein: CASSAGAGTEAFF

D gene: NA
V gene: TRBV2
clone size: many
J gene: TRBJ1-1
CDR3 DNA: TGTGCCAGCAGTGAAAGGGGCTTGGGGACTGAAGCTTTCTTT
CDR3 protein: CASSERGLGTEAFF

D gene: NA
V gene: TRBV7-3
clone size: few
J gene: TRBJ1-1
CDR3 DNA: TGTGCCAGCAGCTTAATAGCGTCAGGGCGGGTAGGAACTGAAGCTTTCTTT
CDR3 protein: CASSLIASGRVGTEAFF

D gene: TRBD1
V gene: TRBV6-5
clone size: once
J gene: TRBJ2-7
CDR3 DNA: TGTGCCAGCAGTTACAGGACAGGGGTTGGCGAGCAGTACTTC
CDR3 protein: CASSYRTGVGEQYF